This TCR beta chain was observed in a study of T-cell reconstitution after alpha-beta-depleted transplantation in children. V was pared by 3 bases and J by 0 bases, with 17 bases between. The CDR3 has 18 amino acids. Per germline, CDR1 MNHEY and CDR2 SVGAGI. It was with unique molecular identifiers that the TCRbeta library was prepared. TCRdb re-analysed the PCR reads in MiXCR, keeping a single row per CDR3 protein. This sample yields roughly 300,000 distinct CDR3 sequences, of which almost 10% are seen a single time; over 9.5% belongs to the top ten. This clonotype was sampled from a human donor who donated a stem cell graft to a child with SCID. Sample: PBMCs from the stem cell graft donor, taken from the stem cell graft. The chain has TRBV6-5 and TRBJ1-4; unclear D gene. The CDR3: CASSYSNFWTATNEKLFF. The CDR3 DNA reads as TGTGCCAGCAGTTATTCTAACTTTTGGACCGCAACTAATGAAAAACTGTTTTTT.